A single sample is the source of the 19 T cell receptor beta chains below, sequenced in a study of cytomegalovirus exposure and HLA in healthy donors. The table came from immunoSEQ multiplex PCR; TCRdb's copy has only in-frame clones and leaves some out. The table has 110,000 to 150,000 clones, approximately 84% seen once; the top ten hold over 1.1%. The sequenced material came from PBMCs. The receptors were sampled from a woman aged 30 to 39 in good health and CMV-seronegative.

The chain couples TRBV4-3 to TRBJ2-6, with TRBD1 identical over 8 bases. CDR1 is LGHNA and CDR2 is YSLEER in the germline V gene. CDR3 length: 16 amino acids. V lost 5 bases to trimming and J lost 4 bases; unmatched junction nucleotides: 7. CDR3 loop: CASSDLRGRGANVLTF. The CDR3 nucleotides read TGCGCCAGCAGCGACCTCAGGGGGCGAGGGGCCAACGTCCTGACTTTC.

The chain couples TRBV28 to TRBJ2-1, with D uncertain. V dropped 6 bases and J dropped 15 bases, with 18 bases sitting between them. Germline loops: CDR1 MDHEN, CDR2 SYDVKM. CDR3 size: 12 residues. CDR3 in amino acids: CASRQPLASLFF. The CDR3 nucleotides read TGTGCCAGCAGGCAACCCCTGGCCTCCTTGTTCTTC.

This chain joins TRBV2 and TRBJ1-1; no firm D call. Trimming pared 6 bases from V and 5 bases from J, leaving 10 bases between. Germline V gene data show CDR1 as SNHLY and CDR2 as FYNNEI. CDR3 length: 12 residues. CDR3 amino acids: CASREFFTEAFF. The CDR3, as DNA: TGTGCCAGCAGGGAATTCTTTACTGAAGCTTTCTTT.

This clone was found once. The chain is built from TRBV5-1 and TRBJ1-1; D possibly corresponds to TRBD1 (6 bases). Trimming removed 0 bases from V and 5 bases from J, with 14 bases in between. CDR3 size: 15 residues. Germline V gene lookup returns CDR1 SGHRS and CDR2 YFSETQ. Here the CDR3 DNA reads TGCGCCAGCAGCTTGGCGGGGACACCCGGGACTGAAGCTTTCTTT. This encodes CASSLAGTPGTEAFF.

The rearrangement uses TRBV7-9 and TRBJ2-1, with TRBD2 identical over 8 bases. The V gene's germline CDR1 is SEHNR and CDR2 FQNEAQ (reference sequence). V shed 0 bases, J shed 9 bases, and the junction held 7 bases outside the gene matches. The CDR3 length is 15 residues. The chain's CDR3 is CASSLAAGGYGEQFF. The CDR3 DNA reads TGTGCCAGCAGCTTAGCTGCGGGGGGATATGGTGAGCAGTTCTTC.

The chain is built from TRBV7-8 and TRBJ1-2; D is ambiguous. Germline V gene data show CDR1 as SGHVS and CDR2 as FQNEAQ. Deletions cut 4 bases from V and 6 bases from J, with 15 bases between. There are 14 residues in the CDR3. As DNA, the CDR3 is TGTGCCAGCAGCTCGCCTGGCGGGATCGATGGCTACACCTTC. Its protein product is CASSSPGGIDGYTF.

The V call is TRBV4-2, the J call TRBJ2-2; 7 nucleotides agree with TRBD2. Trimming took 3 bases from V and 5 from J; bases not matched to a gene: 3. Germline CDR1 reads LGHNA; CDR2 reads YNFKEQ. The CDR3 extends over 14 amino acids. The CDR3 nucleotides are TGTGCCAGCAGCCAGGTGCGGGGGACCGGGGAGCTGTTTTTT. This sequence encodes CASSQVRGTGELFF.

The CDR3 is CASGRSGNYEQYF. For the CDR3, the DNA is TGTGCCAGCGGGAGATCTGGAAACTACGAGCAGTACTTC. The rearrangement uses TRBV27 and TRBJ2-7; D might be TRBD2 (5 bases). Germline-derived CDR1 and CDR2 are MNHEY and SMNVEV (reference sequence). The CDR3 runs to 13 residues. V lost 8 bases and J 3 bases, leaving 14 bases between the germline ends.

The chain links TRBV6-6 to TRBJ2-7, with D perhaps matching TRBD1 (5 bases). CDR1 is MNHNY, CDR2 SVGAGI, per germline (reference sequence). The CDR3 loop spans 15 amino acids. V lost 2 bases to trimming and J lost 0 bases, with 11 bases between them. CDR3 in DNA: TGTGCCAGCAGTTACCACAGGCCGAGCTCCTACGAGCAGTACTTC. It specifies CASSYHRPSSYEQYF.

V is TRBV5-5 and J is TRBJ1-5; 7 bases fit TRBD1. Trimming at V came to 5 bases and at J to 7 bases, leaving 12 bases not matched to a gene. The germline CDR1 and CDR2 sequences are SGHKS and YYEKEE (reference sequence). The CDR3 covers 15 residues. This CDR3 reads CASSLSIGGDQPQHF. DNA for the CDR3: TGTGCCAGCAGTTTGAGCATAGGGGGCGACCAGCCCCAGCATTTT.

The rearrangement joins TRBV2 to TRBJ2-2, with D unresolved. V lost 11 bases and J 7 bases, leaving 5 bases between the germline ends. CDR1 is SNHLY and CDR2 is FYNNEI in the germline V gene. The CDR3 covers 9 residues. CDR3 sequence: CAPNGELFF. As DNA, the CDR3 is TGTGCCCCCAACGGGGAGCTGTTTTTT.

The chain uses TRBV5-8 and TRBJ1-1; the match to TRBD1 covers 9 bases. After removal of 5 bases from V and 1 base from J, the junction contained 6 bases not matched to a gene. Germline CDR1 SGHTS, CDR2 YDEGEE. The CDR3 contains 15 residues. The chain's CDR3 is CASRSDRGANTEAFF. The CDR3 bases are TGTGCCAGCAGATCGGACAGGGGCGCGAACACTGAAGCTTTCTTT.

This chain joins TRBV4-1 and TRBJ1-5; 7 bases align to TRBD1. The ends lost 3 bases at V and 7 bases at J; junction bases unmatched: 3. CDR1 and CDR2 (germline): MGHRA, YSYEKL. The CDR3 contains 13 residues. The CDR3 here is CASSQTGSQPQHF. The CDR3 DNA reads TGCGCCAGCAGCCAGACAGGGAGCCAGCCCCAGCATTTT.

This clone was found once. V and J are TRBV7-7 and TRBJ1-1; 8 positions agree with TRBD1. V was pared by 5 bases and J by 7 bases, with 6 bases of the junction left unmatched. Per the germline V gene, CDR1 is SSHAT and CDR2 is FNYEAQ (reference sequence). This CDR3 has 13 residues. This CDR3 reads CASSQDRGGEAFF. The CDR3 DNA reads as TGTGCCAGCAGCCAAGACAGGGGTGGTGAAGCTTTCTTT.

CDR3 sequence (DNA): TGCGCCAGCAGCTTGGTCCCGGAGAATCAGCCCCAGCATTTT. Its protein product is CASSLVPENQPQHF. V gene TRBV5-1 combines with J gene TRBJ1-5; D unresolved. V gave up 0 bases and J gave up 4 bases, with 8 bases separating them. Germline CDR1 and CDR2: SGHRS and YFSETQ. This CDR3 is built from 14 residues.

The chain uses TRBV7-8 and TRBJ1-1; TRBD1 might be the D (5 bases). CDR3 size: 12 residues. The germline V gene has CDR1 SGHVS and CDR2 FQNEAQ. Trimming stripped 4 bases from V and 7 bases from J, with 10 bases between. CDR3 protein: CASSSHQGEAFF. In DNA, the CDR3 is TGTGCCAGCAGCTCCCACCAGGGTGAAGCTTTCTTT.

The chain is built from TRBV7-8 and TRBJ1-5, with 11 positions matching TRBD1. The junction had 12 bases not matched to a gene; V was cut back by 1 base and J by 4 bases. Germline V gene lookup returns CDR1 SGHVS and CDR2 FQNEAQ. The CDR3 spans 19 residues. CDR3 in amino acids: CASSLEGVWTGGLNQPQHF. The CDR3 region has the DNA TGTGCCAGCAGCTTAGAAGGGGTGTGGACAGGGGGCCTAAATCAGCCCCAGCATTTT. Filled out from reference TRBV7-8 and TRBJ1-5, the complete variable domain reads GAGVSQSPRYKVAKRGQDVALRCDPISGHVSLFWYQQALGQGPEFLTYFQNEAQLDKSGLPSDRFFAERPEGSVSTLKIQRTQQEDSAVYLCASSLEGVWTGGLNQPQHFGDGTRLSIL.

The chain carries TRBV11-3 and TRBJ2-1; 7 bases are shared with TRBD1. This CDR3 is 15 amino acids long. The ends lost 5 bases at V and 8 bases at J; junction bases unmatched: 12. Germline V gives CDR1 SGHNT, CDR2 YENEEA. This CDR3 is CASSLGQTHTDEQFF. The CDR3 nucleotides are TGTGCCAGCAGCCTGGGACAGACTCATACCGATGAGCAGTTCTTC.

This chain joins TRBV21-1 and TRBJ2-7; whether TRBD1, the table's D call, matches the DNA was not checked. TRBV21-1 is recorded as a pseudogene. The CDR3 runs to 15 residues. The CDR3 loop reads CASLVRTEHSYEQYF. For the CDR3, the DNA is TGTGCCAGCCTTGTTCGTACAGAGCACTCCTACGAGCAGTACTTC.